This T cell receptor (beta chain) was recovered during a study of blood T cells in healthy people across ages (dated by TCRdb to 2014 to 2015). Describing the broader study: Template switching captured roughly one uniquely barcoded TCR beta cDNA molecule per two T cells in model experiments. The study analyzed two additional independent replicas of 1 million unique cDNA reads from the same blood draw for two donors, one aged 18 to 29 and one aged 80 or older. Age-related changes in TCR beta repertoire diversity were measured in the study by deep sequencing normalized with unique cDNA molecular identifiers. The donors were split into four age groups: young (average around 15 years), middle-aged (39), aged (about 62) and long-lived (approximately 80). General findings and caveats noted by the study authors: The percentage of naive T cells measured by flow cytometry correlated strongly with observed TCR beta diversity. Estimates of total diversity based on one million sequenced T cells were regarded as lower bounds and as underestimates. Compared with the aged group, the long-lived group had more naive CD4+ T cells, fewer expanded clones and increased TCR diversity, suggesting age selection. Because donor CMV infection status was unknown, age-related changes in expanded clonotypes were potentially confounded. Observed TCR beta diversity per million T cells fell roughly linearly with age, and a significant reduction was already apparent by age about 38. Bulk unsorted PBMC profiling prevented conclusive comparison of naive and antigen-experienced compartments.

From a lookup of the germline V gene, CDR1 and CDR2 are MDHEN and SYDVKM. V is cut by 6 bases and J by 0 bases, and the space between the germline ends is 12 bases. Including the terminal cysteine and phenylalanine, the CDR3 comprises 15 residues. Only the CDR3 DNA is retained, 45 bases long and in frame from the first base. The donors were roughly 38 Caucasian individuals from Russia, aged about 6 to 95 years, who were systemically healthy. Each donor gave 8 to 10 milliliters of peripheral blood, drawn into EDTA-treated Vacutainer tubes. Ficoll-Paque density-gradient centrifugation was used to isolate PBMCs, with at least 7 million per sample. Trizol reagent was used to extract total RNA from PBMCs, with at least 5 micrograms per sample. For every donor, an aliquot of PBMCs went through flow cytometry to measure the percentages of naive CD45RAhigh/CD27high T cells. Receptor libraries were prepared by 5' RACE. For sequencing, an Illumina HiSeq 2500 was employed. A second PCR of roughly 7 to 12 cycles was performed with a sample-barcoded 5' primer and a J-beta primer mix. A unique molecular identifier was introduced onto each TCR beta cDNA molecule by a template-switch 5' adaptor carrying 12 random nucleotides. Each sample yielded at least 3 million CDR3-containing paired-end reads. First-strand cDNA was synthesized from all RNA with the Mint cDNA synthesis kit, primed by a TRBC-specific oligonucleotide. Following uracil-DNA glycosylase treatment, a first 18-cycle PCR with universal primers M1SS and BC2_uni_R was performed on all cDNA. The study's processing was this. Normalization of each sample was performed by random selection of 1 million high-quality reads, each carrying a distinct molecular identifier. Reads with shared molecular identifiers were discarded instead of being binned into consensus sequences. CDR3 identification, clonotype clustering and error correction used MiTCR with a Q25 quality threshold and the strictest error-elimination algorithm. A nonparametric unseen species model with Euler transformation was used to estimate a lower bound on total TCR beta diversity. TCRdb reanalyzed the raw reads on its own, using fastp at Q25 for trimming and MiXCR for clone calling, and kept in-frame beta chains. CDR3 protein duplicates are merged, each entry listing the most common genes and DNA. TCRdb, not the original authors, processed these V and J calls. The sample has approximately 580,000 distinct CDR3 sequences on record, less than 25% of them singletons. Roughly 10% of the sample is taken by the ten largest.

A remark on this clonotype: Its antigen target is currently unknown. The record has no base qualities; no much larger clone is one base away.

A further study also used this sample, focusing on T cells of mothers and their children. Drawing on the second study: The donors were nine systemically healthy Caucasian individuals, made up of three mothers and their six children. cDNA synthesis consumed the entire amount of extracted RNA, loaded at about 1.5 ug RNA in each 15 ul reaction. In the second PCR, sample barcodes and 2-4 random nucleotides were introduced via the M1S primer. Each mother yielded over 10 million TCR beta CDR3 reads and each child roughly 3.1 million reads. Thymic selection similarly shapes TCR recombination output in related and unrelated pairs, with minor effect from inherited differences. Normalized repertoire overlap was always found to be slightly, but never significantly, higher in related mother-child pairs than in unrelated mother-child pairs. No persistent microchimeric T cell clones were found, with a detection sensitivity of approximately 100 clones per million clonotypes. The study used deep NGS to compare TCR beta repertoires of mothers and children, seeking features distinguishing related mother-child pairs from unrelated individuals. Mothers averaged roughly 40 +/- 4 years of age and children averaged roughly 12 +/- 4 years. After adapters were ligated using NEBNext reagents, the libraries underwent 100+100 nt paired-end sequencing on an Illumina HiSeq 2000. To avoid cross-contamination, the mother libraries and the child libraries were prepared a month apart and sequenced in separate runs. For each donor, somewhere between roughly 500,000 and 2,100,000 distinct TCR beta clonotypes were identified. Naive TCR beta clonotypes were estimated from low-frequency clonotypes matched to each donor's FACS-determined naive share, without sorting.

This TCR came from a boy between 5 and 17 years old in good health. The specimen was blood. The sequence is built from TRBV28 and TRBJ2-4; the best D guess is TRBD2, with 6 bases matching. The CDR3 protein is CASRDGGLAKNIQYF. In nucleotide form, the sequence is TGTGCCAGCAGGGATGGGGGACTAGCCAAAAACATTCAGTACTTC.